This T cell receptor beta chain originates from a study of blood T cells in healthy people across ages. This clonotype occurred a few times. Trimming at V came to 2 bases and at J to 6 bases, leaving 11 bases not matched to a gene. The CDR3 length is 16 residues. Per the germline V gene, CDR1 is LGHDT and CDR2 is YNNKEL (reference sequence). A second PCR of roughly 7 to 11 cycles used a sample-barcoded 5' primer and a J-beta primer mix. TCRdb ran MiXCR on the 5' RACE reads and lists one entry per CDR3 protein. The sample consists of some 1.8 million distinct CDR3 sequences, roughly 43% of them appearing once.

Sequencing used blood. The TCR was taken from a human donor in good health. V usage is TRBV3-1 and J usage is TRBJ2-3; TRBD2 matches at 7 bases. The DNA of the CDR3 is TGTGCCAGCAGCCAAAGATCAAGCGGGGCAGATGATACGCAGTATTTT. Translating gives CASSQRSSGADDTQYF.